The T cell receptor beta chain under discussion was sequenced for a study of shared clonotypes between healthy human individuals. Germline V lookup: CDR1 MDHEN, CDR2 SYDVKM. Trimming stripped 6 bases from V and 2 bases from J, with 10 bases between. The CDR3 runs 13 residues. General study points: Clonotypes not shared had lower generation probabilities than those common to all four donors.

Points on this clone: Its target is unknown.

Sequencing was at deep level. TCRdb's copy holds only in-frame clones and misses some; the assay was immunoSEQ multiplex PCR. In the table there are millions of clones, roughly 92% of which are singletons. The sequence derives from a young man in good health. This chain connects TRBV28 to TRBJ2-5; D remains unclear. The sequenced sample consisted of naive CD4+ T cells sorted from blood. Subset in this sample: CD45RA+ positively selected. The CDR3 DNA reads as TGTGCCAGCAGCGGGCAGTCTCAAGAGACCCAGTACTTC. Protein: CASSGQSQETQYF.